What follows are 2 T cell receptor beta chains derived from one specimen sequenced in a study of CD8 T cells in ankylosing spondylitis. MiXCR, applied by TCRdb to the 5' RACE reads, yields one record per CDR3 protein. The sample lists about 140,000 distinct CDR3 sequences; roughly 8.3% were seen once. Material for sequencing was synovial fluid, either unsorted or a sorted T cell fraction (not recorded which). Receptor source: a male donor with ankylosing spondylitis.

This clonotype was picked up many times. This chain connects TRBV20-1 to TRBJ1-4, with D tentatively TRBD1 (5 bases). The CDR3 sequence is 15 residues long. Germline lookup yields CDR1 DFQATT and CDR2 SNEGSKA (reference sequence). The germline V and J ends were trimmed by 5 bases and 0 bases, with 13 bases remaining between them. The CDR3 spells CSAPYDSTTNEKLFF. The CDR3 DNA reads as TGCAGTGCTCCCTACGACAGCACAACTAATGAAAAACTGTTTTTT.

This clonotype has a count of ten or more. The rearrangement uses TRBV12-3 or TRBV12-4 and TRBJ2-2, with 9 bases fitting TRBD1. J was trimmed by 6 bases and V by 5 bases; bases with no gene match: 7. The CDR3 consists of 15 residues. The CDR3 loop is CASSVRQGGAGELFF. The CDR3 region has the DNA TGTGCCAGCAGTGTTAGACAGGGGGGCGCCGGGGAGCTGTTTTTT.